This T cell receptor (beta chain) was sequenced during a study of T cells after yellow fever vaccination. General observations from the study: Most primary-vaccination clones reappeared after the booster (about 95% CD4, 88% CD8).

Trimming took 5 bases from V and 2 from J; bases not matched to a gene: 3. Germline-derived CDR1 and CDR2 are MNHEY and SVGEGT. The CDR3 spans 14 residues. Each CDR3 protein is one row after TCRdb ran MiXCR on the 5' RACE reads. The table records about 220,000 distinct CDR3 sequences, 3% to 3.5% of them present only once. Notes on this clonotype: As yet, its antigen is unknown.

V usage is TRBV6-2 or TRBV6-3 and J usage is TRBJ2-3, with 8 bases fitting TRBD1. Sequenced material: CD4+ T cells sorted from PBMCs, taken 10 days after the yellow fever booster vaccination. The sequence was collected from a man aged 18 to 35 who received the YFV17D yellow fever vaccine. The CDR3 region is CASSDRGYTDTQYF. CDR3 DNA: TGTGCCAGCAGTGACAGGGGTTACACAGATACGCAGTATTTT.